This T cell receptor (beta chain) came from a study of CD8 T cells in ankylosing spondylitis (dated by TCRdb to the late 2010s). A note on the overall study: The study profiled T cell receptor beta repertoires in healthy donors and ankylosing spondylitis patients to find disease-linked TCR variants. The whole study cohort included some 100 healthy donors and 25 or so ankylosing spondylitis patients. Peripheral blood was sampled, and synovial fluid was also collected from ankylosing spondylitis patients.

Counted from cysteine to phenylalanine, this CDR3 has 11 amino acids. Left in the record is the CDR3 DNA by itself, 33 bases read in frame from the first base. The germline V gene (reference sequence) yields WNHNN for CDR1 and SYGVQD for CDR2. Reads for this sample came from an Illumina HiSeq 2500. Quantitative 5'-RACE with molecular barcodes was used to prepare TCR beta libraries. Processing in the source paper ran as follows. To identify disease-linked TCR variants, a new computational method was used, one built on a probabilistic model of VDJ rearrangement. The public sequencing data were trimmed at Q25 with fastp and processed into clonotypes with MiXCR by TCRdb, which kept only in-frame beta chains. Rows are unified per CDR3 protein, each entry keeping the most common DNA and genes. The V and J calls reflect TCRdb's pipeline rather than the authors' work. This sample has about 700,000 distinct CDR3 sequences in its table, and 15% to 20% of those were observed once. About 19% of the sample lies in the top ten.

Broader findings and caveats from the paper: The disease-linked clones showed a CD8+ phenotype and occurred at relatively low frequencies in peripheral blood. According to the report, matched synovial fluid samples from ankylosing spondylitis patients were significantly enriched for the disease-linked clones. Some motif variants were previously reported in synovial fluid and blood of reactive arthritis patients, suggesting common disease-initiation mechanisms. Blood from ankylosing spondylitis patients appeared to be characterized by a TCR beta motif made up of under 10 highly homologous amino acid variants.

Remarks on this clonotype: The antigen it recognizes is unknown. One end of the junction does not line up with germline, which may come from a read error.

The sequencing input was blood, either unsorted or a sorted T cell fraction (not recorded which). Recombination connected TRBV10-1 to TRBJ2-2; no D gene call is confident. This TCR derives from a male donor with ankylosing spondylitis. The CDR3 region has the sequence CASGEAGELFF. The sequence in DNA is TGCGCCAGCGGTGAGGCCGGGGAGCTGTTTTTT.